The 10 T cell receptor beta chains listed next were all sequenced from one sample in a study of response to subunit inactivated influenza vaccine. TCRdb independently ran MiXCR on the RT-PCR reads; one entry per CDR3 protein. The data contain 700,000 to 900,000 distinct CDR3 sequences, roughly 20% of them singletons. The sequenced sample was PBMCs from blood, obtained more than 4 days after vaccination. The receptors here all came from a man aged 45-65 years who received an inactivated influenza vaccine.

This clonotype was counted a few times. The rearrangement joins TRBV5-1 to TRBJ2-1, with TRBD2 matching over 10 bases. V gave up 4 bases and J gave up 4 bases; unmatched junction bases: 11. The CDR3 extends over 17 amino acids. In germline, CDR1 is SGHRS, CDR2 YFSETQ. CDR3 sequence (DNA): TGCGCCAGCAGCGTTTCCATAGCGGGGGGCGGATACAATGAGCAGTTCTTC. This encodes CASSVSIAGGGYNEQFF.

The chain joins TRBV29-1 to TRBJ2-3; D is undetermined. CDR3 length equals 12 residues. Trimming removed 3 bases from V and 4 bases from J, with 8 bases in between. Germline lookup yields CDR1 SQVTM and CDR2 ANQGSEA. The CDR3 sequence: CSVEAPADTQYF. CDR3 bases: TGCAGCGTTGAGGCCCCCGCAGATACGCAGTATTTT.

This clonotype was picked up a small number of times. The chain joins TRBV4-2 to TRBJ1-1; TRBD1 might be the D (5 bases). The CDR3 sequence is 16 residues long. V was cut by 0 bases and J by 3 bases, with 14 bases left in between. Germline V gene sequence: CDR1 LGHNA, CDR2 YNFKEQ. The CDR3 DNA reads TGTGCCAGCAGCCAAGATATAAGGGGACGGTACACTGAAGCTTTCTTT. Amino acids: CASSQDIRGRYTEAFF.

In this sample, this clonotype turned up many times. J is TRBJ2-1 and V is TRBV7-2; 8 bases are a match to TRBD1. The CDR3 is 13 residues long. Germline V CDR1 and CDR2: SGHTA, FQGNSA. J was trimmed by 5 bases and V by 3 bases; bases with no gene match: 0. In DNA form, the CDR3 reads TGTGCCAGCAGCTTGGACAGGGACAATGAGCAGTTCTTC. Protein product: CASSLDRDNEQFF.

This clonotype came up a few times. CDR3 loop: CASRSGNHNEQFF. Here the CDR3 DNA reads TGTGCCAGCAGATCAGGGAACCACAATGAGCAGTTCTTC. The V call is TRBV25-1, the J call TRBJ2-1; D may be TRBD1 (5 bases). Trimming shortened V by 6 bases and J by 5 bases, and 11 bases separated the two germline ends. This CDR3 region has 13 residues. CDR1 is MGHDK, CDR2 SYGVNS, per germline.

V and J are TRBV5-1 and TRBJ2-7, with D maybe TRBD2 (6 bases). The V gene's germline CDR1 is SGHRS and CDR2 YFSETQ. The V gene lost 4 bases and the J gene lost 2 bases, with 13 bases spanning the gap. The CDR3 totals 14 residues. CDR3 protein: CASSLPEGTYEQYF. CDR3 DNA: TGCGCCAGCAGCCTGCCGGAGGGAACCTACGAGCAGTACTTC. The full variable domain, with the rest looked up from reference TRBV5-1 and TRBJ2-7, is KAGVTQTPRYLIKTRGQQVTLSCSPISGHRSVSWYQQTPGQGLQFLFEYFSETQRNKGNFPGRFSGRQFSNSRSEMNVSTLELGDSALYLCASSLPEGTYEQYFGPGTRLTVT.

The V gene is TRBV12-3 or TRBV12-4, the J gene TRBJ2-1; TRBD2 aligns across 11 bases. This CDR3 is built from 14 residues. V dropped 6 bases and J dropped 7; count of bases not matched to a gene: 5. CDR3 DNA: TGTGCCAGCAGACTAGCGGGAGACGATAATGAGCAGTTCTTC. This translates into CASRLAGDDNEQFF.

V usage is TRBV6-1 and J usage is TRBJ2-5; 13 positions agree with TRBD2. The CDR3 runs to 15 residues. J lost 4 bases, V lost 3 bases, and 2 bases had no gene match. From germline, CDR1 is MNHNS and CDR2 SASEGT. The CDR3 DNA reads TGTGCCAGCAGTGAGACTAGCGGGGGGAGAGAGACCCAGTACTTC. Translating it yields CASSETSGGRETQYF.

The chain recombines TRBV4-2 with TRBJ1-6; unclear D gene. Trimming cost V 0 bases and J 9 bases, with 12 bases left between them. Per germline, CDR1 LGHNA and CDR2 YNFKEQ. The CDR3 consists of 15 residues. CDR3: CASSQELSGGSPLHF. The CDR3 coding sequence is TGTGCCAGCAGCCAAGAATTGTCCGGAGGTTCACCCCTCCACTTT.

This chain connects TRBV28 to TRBJ2-7, with 7 positions matching TRBD1. The V gene end was trimmed by 6 bases and the J gene end by 0 bases; junction bases not matched to a gene: 8. Germline-derived CDR1 and CDR2 are MDHEN and SYDVKM. CDR3 size: 15 residues. The CDR3, as DNA: TGTGCCAGCAGACCAGGACAGGCGAGCTCCTACGAGCAGTACTTC. It encodes CASRPGQASSYEQYF.